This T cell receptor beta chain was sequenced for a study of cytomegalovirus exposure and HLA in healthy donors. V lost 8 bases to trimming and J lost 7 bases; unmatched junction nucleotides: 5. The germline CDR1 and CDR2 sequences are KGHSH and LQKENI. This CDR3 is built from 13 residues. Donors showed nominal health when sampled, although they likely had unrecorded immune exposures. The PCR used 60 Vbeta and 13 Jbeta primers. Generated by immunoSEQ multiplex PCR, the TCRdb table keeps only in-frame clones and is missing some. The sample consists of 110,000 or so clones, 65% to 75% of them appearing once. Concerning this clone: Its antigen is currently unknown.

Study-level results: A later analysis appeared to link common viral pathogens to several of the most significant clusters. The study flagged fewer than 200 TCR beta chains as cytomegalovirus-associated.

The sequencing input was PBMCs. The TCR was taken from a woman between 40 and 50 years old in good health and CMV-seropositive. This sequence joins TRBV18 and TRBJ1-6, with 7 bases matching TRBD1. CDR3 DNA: TGTGCCAGCCAGGGGGACTCCAATTCACCCCTCCACTTT. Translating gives CASQGDSNSPLHF.